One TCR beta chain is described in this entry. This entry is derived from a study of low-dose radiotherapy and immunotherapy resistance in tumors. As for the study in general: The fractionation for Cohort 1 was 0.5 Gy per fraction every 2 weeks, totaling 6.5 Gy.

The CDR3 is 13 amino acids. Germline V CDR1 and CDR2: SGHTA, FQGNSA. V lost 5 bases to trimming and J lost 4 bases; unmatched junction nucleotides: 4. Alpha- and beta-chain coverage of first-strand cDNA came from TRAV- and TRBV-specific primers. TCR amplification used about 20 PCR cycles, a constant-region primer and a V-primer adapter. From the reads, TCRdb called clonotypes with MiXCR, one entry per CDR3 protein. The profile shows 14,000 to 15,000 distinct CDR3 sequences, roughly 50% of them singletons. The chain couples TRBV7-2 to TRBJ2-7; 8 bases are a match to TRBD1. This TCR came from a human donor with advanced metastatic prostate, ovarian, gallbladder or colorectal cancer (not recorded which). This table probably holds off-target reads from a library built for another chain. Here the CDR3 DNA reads TGTGCCAGCAGCGACGGACAGGGTTACGAGCAGTACTTC. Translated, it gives CASSDGQGYEQYF. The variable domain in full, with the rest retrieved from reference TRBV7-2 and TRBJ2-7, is GAGVSQSPSNKVTEKGKDVELRCDPISGHTALYWYRQSLGQGLEFLIYFQGNSAPDKSGLPSDRFSAERTGGSVSTLTIQRTQQEDSAVYLCASSDGQGYEQYFGPGTRLTVT.